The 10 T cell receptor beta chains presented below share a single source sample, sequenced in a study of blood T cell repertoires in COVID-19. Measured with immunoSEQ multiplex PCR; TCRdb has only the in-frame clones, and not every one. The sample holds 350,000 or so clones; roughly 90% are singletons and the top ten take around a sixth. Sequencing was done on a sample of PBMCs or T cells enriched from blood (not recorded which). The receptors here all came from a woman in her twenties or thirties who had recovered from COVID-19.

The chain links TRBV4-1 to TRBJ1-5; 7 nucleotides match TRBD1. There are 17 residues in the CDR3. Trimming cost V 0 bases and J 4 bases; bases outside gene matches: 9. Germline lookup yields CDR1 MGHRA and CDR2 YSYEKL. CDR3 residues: CASSQDENRGPNQPQHF. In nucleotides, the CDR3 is TGCGCCAGCAGCCAAGATGAGAACAGGGGCCCTAATCAGCCCCAGCATTTT.

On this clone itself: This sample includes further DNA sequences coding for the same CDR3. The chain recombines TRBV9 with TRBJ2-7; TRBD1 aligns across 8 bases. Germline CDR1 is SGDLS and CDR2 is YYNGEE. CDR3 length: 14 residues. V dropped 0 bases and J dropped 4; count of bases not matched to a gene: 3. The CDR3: CASSVGTGTYEQYF. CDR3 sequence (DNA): TGTGCCAGCAGCGTAGGGACAGGGACATACGAGCAGTACTTC.

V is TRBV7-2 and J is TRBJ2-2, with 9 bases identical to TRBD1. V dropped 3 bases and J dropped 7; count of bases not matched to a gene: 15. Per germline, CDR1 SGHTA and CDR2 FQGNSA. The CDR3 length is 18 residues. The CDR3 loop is CASSFIIGQGNRGGELFF. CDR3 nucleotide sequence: TGTGCCAGCAGCTTCATCATTGGACAGGGGAATCGCGGCGGGGAGCTGTTTTTT. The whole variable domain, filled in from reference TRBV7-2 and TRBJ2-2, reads GAGVSQSPSNKVTEKGKDVELRCDPISGHTALYWYRQSLGQGLEFLIYFQGNSAPDKSGLPSDRFSAERTGGSVSTLTIQRTQQEDSAVYLCASSFIIGQGNRGGELFFGEGSRLTVL.

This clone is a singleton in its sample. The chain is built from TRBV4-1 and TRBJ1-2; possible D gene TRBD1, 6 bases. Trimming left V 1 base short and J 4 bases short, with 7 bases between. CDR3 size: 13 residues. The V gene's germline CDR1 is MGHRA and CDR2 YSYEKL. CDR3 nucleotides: TGCGCCAGCAGCCAAGTGGGGGCCTATGGCTACACCTTC. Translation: CASSQVGAYGYTF.

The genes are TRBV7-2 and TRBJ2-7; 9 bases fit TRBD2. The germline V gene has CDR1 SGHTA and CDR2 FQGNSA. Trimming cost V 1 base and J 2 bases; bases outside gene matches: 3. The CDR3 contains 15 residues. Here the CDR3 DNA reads TGTGCCAGCAGCTTAGGCGGGAGGGCGACCTACGAGCAGTACTTC. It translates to CASSLGGRATYEQYF.

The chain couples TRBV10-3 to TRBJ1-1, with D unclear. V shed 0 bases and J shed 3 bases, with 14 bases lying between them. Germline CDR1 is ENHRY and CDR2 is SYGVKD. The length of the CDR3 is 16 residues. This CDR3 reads CAISESISPEDTEAFF. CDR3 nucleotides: TGTGCCATCAGTGAGTCGATTTCCCCCGAGGACACTGAAGCTTTCTTT.

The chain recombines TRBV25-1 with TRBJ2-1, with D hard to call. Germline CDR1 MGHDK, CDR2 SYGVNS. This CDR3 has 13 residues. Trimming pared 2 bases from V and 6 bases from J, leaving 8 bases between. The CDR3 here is CASSEGTANEQFF. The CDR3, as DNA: TGTGCCAGCAGTGAAGGTACAGCCAATGAGCAGTTCTTC.

CDR3 protein: CASSPPGTQNIQYF. The DNA for the CDR3 is TGTGCCAGCTCACCACCGGGCACTCAAAACATTCAGTACTTC. V usage is TRBV18 and J usage is TRBJ2-4; no clear D. The V gene's germline CDR1 is KGHSH and CDR2 LQKENI. V was trimmed by 0 bases and J by 5 bases, leaving 8 bases between them. The CDR3 length is 14 residues.

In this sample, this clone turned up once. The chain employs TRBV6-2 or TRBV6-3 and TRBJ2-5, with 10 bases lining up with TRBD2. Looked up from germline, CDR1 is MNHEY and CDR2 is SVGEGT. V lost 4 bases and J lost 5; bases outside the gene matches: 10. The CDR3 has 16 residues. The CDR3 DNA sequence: TGTGCCAGCAGTTTTCCCCCTAGCGGGAGCCGCGAGACCCAGTACTTC. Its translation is CASSFPPSGSRETQYF.

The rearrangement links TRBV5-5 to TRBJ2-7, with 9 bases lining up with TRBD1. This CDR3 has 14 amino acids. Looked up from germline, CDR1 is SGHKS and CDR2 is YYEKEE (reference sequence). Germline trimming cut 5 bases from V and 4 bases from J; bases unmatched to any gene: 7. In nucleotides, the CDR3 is TGTGCCAGCAGAACCCGACAGGGGGGGTACGAGCAGTACTTC. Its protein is CASRTRQGGYEQYF.